A selection of T cell receptor beta chains follows, all from one sample in a study of T cell responses to AZD1222 COVID-19 vaccine. The assay was immunoSEQ multiplex PCR, and TCRdb's table has in-frame clones only and misses some. The sample lists 40,000 to 55,000 clones; approximately 86% were seen once. The specimen was peripheral blood, collected 28 days after the second AZD1222 dose. These receptors were obtained from an adult who received the AZD1222 COVID-19 vaccine. The CDR3 runs from the conserved cysteine through the conserved F or W. The D gene is left open where the match is weak. A row's size may be missing; if present it is once, few, many or a size class.

clone size: .
V gene: TRBV15
D gene: TRBD2
J gene: TRBJ2-3
CDR3 DNA: TGTGCCACCAGCAGAAATCCGGGACTAGCGGGAGATACGCAGTATTTT
CDR3 protein: CATSRNPGLAGDTQYF

clone size: .
V gene: TRBV24-1
D gene: .
J gene: TRBJ1-2
CDR3 DNA: TGTGCCACCAGGTCGTCTGGGGGGCCCTATGGCTACACCTTC
CDR3 protein: CATRSSGGPYGYTF

clone size: .
V gene: TRBV12-3/TRBV12-4
D gene: .
J gene: TRBJ2-2
CDR3 DNA: TGTGCCAGCAGTTTAGGTGTCGCCGGGGAGCTGTTTTTT
CDR3 protein: CASSLGVAGELFF

clone size: once
V gene: TRBV6-5
D gene: .
J gene: TRBJ1-5
CDR3 DNA: TGTGCCAGCAGTCCAGGGAGCGGGAGCAATCAGCCCCAGCATTTT
CDR3 protein: CASSPGSGSNQPQHF

clone size: .
V gene: TRBV19
D gene: TRBD2
J gene: TRBJ2-7
CDR3 DNA: TGTGCCAGTAGTGGGATTAGATTCGGGACTAGTGGGTACGAGCAGTACTTC
CDR3 protein: CASSGIRFGTSGYEQYF

clone size: .
V gene: TRBV9
D gene: TRBD2
J gene: TRBJ2-5
CDR3 DNA: TGTGCCAGCAGCGTAGGGGAGATGGGGACTAGCGGTAAAGAGACCCAGTACTTC
CDR3 protein: CASSVGEMGTSGKETQYF

clone size: .
V gene: TRBV27
D gene: .
J gene: TRBJ1-1
CDR3 DNA: TGTGCCAGCAGAAGTACCGGGGACACTGAAGCTTTCTTT
CDR3 protein: CASRSTGDTEAFF

clone size: .
V gene: TRBV18
D gene: TRBD1
J gene: TRBJ1-5
CDR3 DNA: TGTGCCAGCTCAACCCCCCAGGACAGGGATAGCAATCAGCCCCAGCATTTT
CDR3 protein: CASSTPQDRDSNQPQHF

clone size: .
V gene: TRBV11-2
D gene: .
J gene: TRBJ2-7
CDR3 DNA: TGTGCCAGCAGCTTAGATACCTACGAGCAGTACTTC
CDR3 protein: CASSLDTYEQYF

clone size: .
V gene: TRBV7-2
D gene: TRBD2
J gene: TRBJ2-7
CDR3 DNA: TGTGCCAGCAGCTTAGTTGCTAGCGGGAGGGCCTACGAGCAGTACTTC
CDR3 protein: CASSLVASGRAYEQYF

clone size: .
V gene: TRBV13
D gene: .
J gene: TRBJ2-1
CDR3 DNA: TGTGCCAGCAGACTACCCCCCACAAGCCCCCATCTTGATTGGGAGTACAATGAGCAGTTCTTC
CDR3 protein: CASRLPPTSPHLDWEYNEQFF

clone size: .
V gene: TRBV28
D gene: .
J gene: TRBJ1-4
CDR3 DNA: TGTGCCAGCAGTCACCCCAGCTTAGGGGGTGAAAAACTGTTTTTT
CDR3 protein: CASSHPSLGGEKLFF

clone size: few
V gene: TRBV19
D gene: TRBD1
J gene: TRBJ2-5
CDR3 DNA: TGTGCCAGTAGTGTATCCGGGACAGGGGCCCAAGAGACCCAGTACTTC
CDR3 protein: CASSVSGTGAQETQYF

clone size: .
V gene: TRBV27
D gene: TRBD2
J gene: TRBJ2-5
CDR3 DNA: TGTGCCAGCAGTTCCGGACTAGCGGGAGGGGGAGAGACCCAGTACTTC
CDR3 protein: CASSSGLAGGGETQYF

clone size: .
V gene: TRBV4-1
D gene: .
J gene: TRBJ1-3
CDR3 DNA: TGCGCCAGCAGCCAACGGTCCTCTGGAAACACCATATATTTT
CDR3 protein: CASSQRSSGNTIYF

clone size: .
V gene: TRBV4-2
D gene: .
J gene: TRBJ1-5
CDR3 DNA: TGTGCCAGCAGCCAAGATCGCGGTCAGCCCCAGCATTTT
CDR3 protein: CASSQDRGQPQHF

clone size: once
V gene: TRBV5-1
D gene: .
J gene: TRBJ1-3
CDR3 DNA: TGCGCCAGCAGCTTGGATCCCTCATACCCTGGAAACACCATATATTTT
CDR3 protein: CASSLDPSYPGNTIYF

clone size: .
V gene: TRBV5-1
D gene: TRBD2
J gene: TRBJ2-3
CDR3 DNA: TGCGCCAGCTCGCCTAGCGGGACCTCTGGGGATACGCAGTATTTT
CDR3 protein: CASSPSGTSGDTQYF

clone size: .
V gene: TRBV6-1
D gene: .
J gene: TRBJ1-4
CDR3 DNA: TGTGCCAGCAGTGAAGGGTGGGAAGAAAAACTGTTTTTT
CDR3 protein: CASSEGWEEKLFF

clone size: .
V gene: TRBV28
D gene: .
J gene: TRBJ2-7
CDR3 DNA: TGTGCCAGCAGCCAAAGACTACCACACGACTACGAGCAGTACTTC
CDR3 protein: CASSQRLPHDYEQYF

clone size: .
V gene: TRBV9
D gene: .
J gene: TRBJ2-1
CDR3 DNA: TGTGCCAGCAGCGTGGAGGCCGGCTCGCCCTCCTACAATGAGCAGTTCTTC
CDR3 protein: CASSVEAGSPSYNEQFF

clone size: once
V gene: TRBV9
D gene: .
J gene: TRBJ2-1
CDR3 DNA: TGTGCCAGCAGCGTAGTATCAGGGAGCGGAGGGTCCTACAATGAGCAGTTCTTC
CDR3 protein: CASSVVSGSGGSYNEQFF

clone size: once
V gene: TRBV10-3
D gene: .
J gene: TRBJ2-1
CDR3 DNA: TGTGCCATCGGAGCTGGAAGCTCCTACAATGAGCAGTTCTTC
CDR3 protein: CAIGAGSSYNEQFF

clone size: .
V gene: TRBV11-3
D gene: .
J gene: TRBJ1-6
CDR3 DNA: TGTGCCAGCAGCTTAGATCGAGGTTTAAATTCACCCCTCCACTTT
CDR3 protein: CASSLDRGLNSPLHF

clone size: once
V gene: TRBV5-1
D gene: .
J gene: TRBJ2-5
CDR3 DNA: TGCGCCAGCAGCTTGCAGTCCTCTCAAGAGACCCAGTACTTC
CDR3 protein: CASSLQSSQETQYF

clone size: few
V gene: TRBV4-1
D gene: .
J gene: TRBJ1-3
CDR3 DNA: TGCGCCAGCAGCCAACAGGAAAGGAGCGGAAACACCATATATTTT
CDR3 protein: CASSQQERSGNTIYF

clone size: .
V gene: TRBV18
D gene: TRBD1
J gene: TRBJ1-1
CDR3 DNA: TGTGCCAGCTCACCACGACAGGGATCGGACACTGAAGCTTTCTTT
CDR3 protein: CASSPRQGSDTEAFF

clone size: .
V gene: TRBV6-5
D gene: .
J gene: TRBJ1-1
CDR3 DNA: TGTGCCAGCAGGTCTCGGACCACTGAAGCTTTCTTT
CDR3 protein: CASRSRTTEAFF

clone size: .
V gene: TRBV7-8
D gene: .
J gene: TRBJ2-7
CDR3 DNA: TGTGCCAGCAGCTCTGGAACAGGGACTTACGAGCAGTACTTC
CDR3 protein: CASSSGTGTYEQYF

clone size: .
V gene: TRBV7-2
D gene: TRBD1
J gene: TRBJ2-7
CDR3 DNA: TGTGCCAGCAGCTTTCAGGGGGCGAGGGAGCAGTACTTC
CDR3 protein: CASSFQGAREQYF

clone size: once
V gene: TRBV3-1/TRBV3-2
D gene: .
J gene: TRBJ1-6
CDR3 DNA: TGTGCCAGCAGCCAAGAAGACAGAAGGGGTTCACCCCTCCACTTT
CDR3 protein: CASSQEDRRGSPLHF

clone size: few
V gene: TRBV11-2
D gene: .
J gene: TRBJ2-7
CDR3 DNA: TGTGCCAGCAGCCTCGATCGATTTCAGGTCCACGAGCAGTACTTC
CDR3 protein: CASSLDRFQVHEQYF

clone size: .
V gene: TRBV19
D gene: .
J gene: TRBJ1-2
CDR3 DNA: TGTGCCAGTAGTGAAGGGGGGTATGGCTACACCTTC
CDR3 protein: CASSEGGYGYTF

clone size: .
V gene: TRBV5-5
D gene: TRBD1
J gene: TRBJ2-3
CDR3 DNA: TGTGCCAGCAGCTTCACCGGGACAGGGGTGGATACGCAGTATTTT
CDR3 protein: CASSFTGTGVDTQYF

clone size: .
V gene: TRBV7-9
D gene: .
J gene: TRBJ2-1
CDR3 DNA: TGTGCCAGCAGCTCGACAGTAACCAATGAGCAGTTCTTC
CDR3 protein: CASSSTVTNEQFF

clone size: once
V gene: TRBV27
D gene: TRBD2
J gene: TRBJ2-3
CDR3 DNA: TGTGCCAGCAGTTTTGGCGGGAGGTGGGGTACAGATACGCAGTATTTT
CDR3 protein: CASSFGGRWGTDTQYF

clone size: few
V gene: TRBV18
D gene: .
J gene: TRBJ1-5
CDR3 DNA: TGTGCCAGCTCGAAAACACAGGGTGAAAATCAGCCCCAGCATTTT
CDR3 protein: CASSKTQGENQPQHF

clone size: .
V gene: TRBV30
D gene: .
J gene: TRBJ1-2
CDR3 DNA: TGTGCCTGGAGCAAACAGGGCAGTAACTATGGCTACACCTTC
CDR3 protein: CAWSKQGSNYGYTF

clone size: .
V gene: TRBV3-1/TRBV3-2
D gene: TRBD2
J gene: TRBJ2-1
CDR3 DNA: TGTGCCAGCAGCCAAGTTCGACAGACTAGCGGGAGGAATGAGCAGTTCTTC
CDR3 protein: CASSQVRQTSGRNEQFF

clone size: once
V gene: TRBV3-1/TRBV3-2
D gene: TRBD2
J gene: TRBJ2-7
CDR3 DNA: TGTGCCAGCAGCCCCCTAGCGGGAGGGCCGAAGACCTACGAGCAGTACTTC
CDR3 protein: CASSPLAGGPKTYEQYF

clone size: .
V gene: TRBV4-3
D gene: TRBD1
J gene: TRBJ1-6
CDR3 DNA: TGCGCCAGCAGCCAAGCTCCCGCCGGGACAGGGGAATCACCCCTCCACTTT
CDR3 protein: CASSQAPAGTGESPLHF

clone size: few
V gene: TRBV7-2
D gene: .
J gene: TRBJ2-2
CDR3 DNA: TGTGCCAGCAGCTTAGCACTAAGTACAACCGGGGAGCTGTTTTTT
CDR3 protein: CASSLALSTTGELFF

clone size: once
V gene: TRBV29-1
D gene: TRBD2
J gene: TRBJ2-1
CDR3 DNA: TGCAGCGCCTCGAGGGCGGGAGGGCGGAATGAGCAGTTCTTC
CDR3 protein: CSASRAGGRNEQFF

clone size: .
V gene: TRBV30
D gene: TRBD2
J gene: TRBJ2-7
CDR3 DNA: TGTGCCTGTCACGGGTGGCTAGCGGACTCCTACGAGCAGTACTTC
CDR3 protein: CACHGWLADSYEQYF

clone size: .
V gene: TRBV9
D gene: .
J gene: TRBJ2-4
CDR3 DNA: TGTGCCAGCAGCCCCGAGGGGTTCGCTGTAAACATTCAGTACTTC
CDR3 protein: CASSPEGFAVNIQYF

clone size: few
V gene: TRBV6-6
D gene: .
J gene: TRBJ1-3
CDR3 DNA: TGTGCCAGTCTGACAGGTGGAAACACCATATATTTT
CDR3 protein: CASLTGGNTIYF

clone size: few
V gene: TRBV28
D gene: TRBD1
J gene: TRBJ2-7
CDR3 DNA: TGTGCCAGCAGATCCCCGGGACAGGGGAGCTCCTACGAGCAGTACTTC
CDR3 protein: CASRSPGQGSSYEQYF

clone size: .
V gene: TRBV5-1
D gene: .
J gene: TRBJ2-7
CDR3 DNA: TGCGCCAGCAGCTTATCCCCGGGAAGCTACGAGCAGTACTTC
CDR3 protein: CASSLSPGSYEQYF

clone size: once
V gene: TRBV12-3/TRBV12-4
D gene: .
J gene: TRBJ2-7
CDR3 DNA: TGTGCCAGCGGTCGGGAATTATTGTACGAGCAGTACTTC
CDR3 protein: CASGRELLYEQYF

clone size: medium-sized
V gene: TRBV11-2
D gene: TRBD1
J gene: TRBJ2-7
CDR3 DNA: TGTGCCAGCAGCTTATCCGGGACAGAAACCTACGAGCAGTACTTC
CDR3 protein: CASSLSGTETYEQYF

clone size: .
V gene: TRBV19
D gene: .
J gene: TRBJ1-5
CDR3 DNA: TGTGCCAGTAGTATAGATCGAGGAGGGCTCCAGCCCCAGCATTTT
CDR3 protein: CASSIDRGGLQPQHF

clone size: .
V gene: TRBV5-5
D gene: TRBD1
J gene: TRBJ1-2
CDR3 DNA: TGTGCCAGCAGTCTCGCGGGACAGAACTATGGCTACACCTTC
CDR3 protein: CASSLAGQNYGYTF

clone size: few
V gene: TRBV27
D gene: .
J gene: TRBJ1-6
CDR3 DNA: TGTGCCAGCACCTCTCGGACGGCTAATTCACCCCTCCACTTT
CDR3 protein: CASTSRTANSPLHF

clone size: .
V gene: TRBV23-1
D gene: TRBD1
J gene: TRBJ2-7
CDR3 DNA: TGCGCCAGCACTTCTCCGGGACAGTTAATCTACGAGCAGTACTTC
CDR3 protein: CASTSPGQLIYEQYF